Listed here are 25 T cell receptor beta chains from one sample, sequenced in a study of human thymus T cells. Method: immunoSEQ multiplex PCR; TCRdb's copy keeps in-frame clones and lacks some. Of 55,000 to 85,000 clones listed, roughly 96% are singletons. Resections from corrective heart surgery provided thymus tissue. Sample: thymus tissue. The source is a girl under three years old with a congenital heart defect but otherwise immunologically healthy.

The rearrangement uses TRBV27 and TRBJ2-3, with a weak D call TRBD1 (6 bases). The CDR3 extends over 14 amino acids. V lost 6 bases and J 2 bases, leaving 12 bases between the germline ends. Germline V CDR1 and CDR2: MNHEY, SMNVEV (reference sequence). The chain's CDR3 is CASSPDRYTDTQYF. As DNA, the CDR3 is TGTGCCAGCAGCCCCGACAGGTACACAGATACGCAGTATTTT.

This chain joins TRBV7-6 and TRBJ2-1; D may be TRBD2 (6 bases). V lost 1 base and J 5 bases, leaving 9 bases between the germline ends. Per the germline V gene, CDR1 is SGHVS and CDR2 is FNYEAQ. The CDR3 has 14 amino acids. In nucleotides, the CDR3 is TGTGCCAGCAGCTTAGGGGACTTCGACAATGAGCAGTTCTTC. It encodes CASSLGDFDNEQFF.

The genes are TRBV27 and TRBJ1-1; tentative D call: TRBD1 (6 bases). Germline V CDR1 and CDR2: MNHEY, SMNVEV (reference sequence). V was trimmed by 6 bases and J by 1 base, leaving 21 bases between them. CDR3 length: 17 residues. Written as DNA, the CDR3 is TGTGCCAGCAGCCCTGGGGGGGCGAAGCTCCCGAACACTGAAGCTTTCTTT. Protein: CASSPGGAKLPNTEAFF.

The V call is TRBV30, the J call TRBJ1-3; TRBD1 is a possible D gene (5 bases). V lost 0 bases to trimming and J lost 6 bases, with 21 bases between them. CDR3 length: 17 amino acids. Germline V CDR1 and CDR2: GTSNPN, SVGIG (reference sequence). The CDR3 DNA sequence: TGTGCCTGGAGTGTACTCGGGTCGGGCGGACACCAAAACACCATATATTTT. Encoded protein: CAWSVLGSGGHQNTIYF. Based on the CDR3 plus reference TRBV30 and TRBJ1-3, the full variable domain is SQTIHQWPATLVQPVGSPLSLECTVEGTSNPNLYWYRQAAGRGLQLLFYSVGIGQISSEVPQNLSASRPQDRQFILSSKKLLLSDSGFYLCAWSVLGSGGHQNTIYFGEGSWLTVV.

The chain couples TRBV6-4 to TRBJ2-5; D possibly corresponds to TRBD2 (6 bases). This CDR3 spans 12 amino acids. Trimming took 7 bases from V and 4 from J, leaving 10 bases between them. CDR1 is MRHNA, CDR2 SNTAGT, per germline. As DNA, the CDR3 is TGTGCCAGCACTGCGGGACTAGAGACCCAGTACTTC. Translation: CASTAGLETQYF.

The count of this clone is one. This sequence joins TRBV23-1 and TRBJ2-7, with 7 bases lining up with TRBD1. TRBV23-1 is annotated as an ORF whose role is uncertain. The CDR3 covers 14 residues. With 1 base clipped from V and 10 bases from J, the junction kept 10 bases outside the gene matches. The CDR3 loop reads CASSQLTGWNPQYF. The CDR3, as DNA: TGCGCCAGCAGTCAATTGACAGGGTGGAACCCCCAGTACTTC.

The CDR3: CASSQDRSHSLPFSEQYF. The DNA of the CDR3 is TGTGCCAGCAGCCAAGACCGGTCCCATAGCCTCCCTTTTTCGGAGCAGTACTTC. J is TRBJ2-7 and V is TRBV7-6, with no clear D. Trimming took off 5 bases at V and 7 bases at J, with 30 bases between the two ends. Germline V gene data show CDR1 as SGHVS and CDR2 as FNYEAQ. This CDR3 spans 18 amino acids.

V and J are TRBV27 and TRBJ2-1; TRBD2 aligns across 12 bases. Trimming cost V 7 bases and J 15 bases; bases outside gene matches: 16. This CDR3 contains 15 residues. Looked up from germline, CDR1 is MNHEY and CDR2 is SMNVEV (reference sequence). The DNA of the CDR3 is TGTGCCAGCAAGCCCGGGACTAGCGGGTCTAACAAGGGGTTCTTC. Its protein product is CASKPGTSGSNKGFF.

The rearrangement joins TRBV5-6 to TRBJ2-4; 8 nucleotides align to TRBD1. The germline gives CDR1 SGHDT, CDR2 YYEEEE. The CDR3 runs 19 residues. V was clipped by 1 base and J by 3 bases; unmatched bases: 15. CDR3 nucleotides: TGTGCCAGCAGCTTGAGGGGGATCCGGGACAGGCCGTACAAAAACATTCAGTACTTC. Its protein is CASSLRGIRDRPYKNIQYF. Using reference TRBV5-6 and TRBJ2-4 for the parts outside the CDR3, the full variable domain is DAGVTQSPTHLIKTRGQQVTLRCSPKSGHDTVSWYQQALGQGPQFIFQYYEEEERQRGNFPDRFSGHQFPNYSSELNVNALLLGDSALYLCASSLRGIRDRPYKNIQYFGAGTRLSVL.

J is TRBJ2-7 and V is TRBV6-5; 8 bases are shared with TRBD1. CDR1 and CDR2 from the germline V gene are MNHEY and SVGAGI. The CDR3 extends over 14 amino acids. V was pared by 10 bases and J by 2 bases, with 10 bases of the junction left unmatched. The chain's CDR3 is CATNRGNPTYEQYF. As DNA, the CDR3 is TGTGCCACCAACAGGGGGAATCCTACCTACGAGCAGTACTTC.

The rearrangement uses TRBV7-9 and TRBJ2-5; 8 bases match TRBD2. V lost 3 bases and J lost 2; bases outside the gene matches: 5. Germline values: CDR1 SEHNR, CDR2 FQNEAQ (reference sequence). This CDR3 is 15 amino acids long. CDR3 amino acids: CASSFGTSGQETQYF. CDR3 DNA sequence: TGTGCCAGCAGCTTTGGAACTAGCGGTCAAGAGACCCAGTACTTC.

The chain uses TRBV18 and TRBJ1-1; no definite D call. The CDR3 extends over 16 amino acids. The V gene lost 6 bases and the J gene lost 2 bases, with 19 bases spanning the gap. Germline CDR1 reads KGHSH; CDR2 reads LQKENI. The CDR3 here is CASSPKVYPPNTEAFF. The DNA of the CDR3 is TGTGCCAGCTCGCCGAAGGTGTACCCCCCCAACACTGAAGCTTTCTTT.

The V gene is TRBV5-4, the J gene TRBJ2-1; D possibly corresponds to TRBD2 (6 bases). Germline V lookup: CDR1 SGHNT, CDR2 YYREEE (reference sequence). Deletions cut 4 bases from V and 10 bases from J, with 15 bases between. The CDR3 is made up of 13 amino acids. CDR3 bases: TGTGCCAGCAGCCGTCGGGACCGGGAGGAGCAGTTCTTC. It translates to CASSRRDREEQFF.

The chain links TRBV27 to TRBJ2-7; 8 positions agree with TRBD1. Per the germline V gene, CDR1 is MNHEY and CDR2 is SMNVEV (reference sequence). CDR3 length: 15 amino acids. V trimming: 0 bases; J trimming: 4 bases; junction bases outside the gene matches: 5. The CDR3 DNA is TGTGCCAGCAGTTTATCGCAGGGGGCAGAATACGAGCAGTACTTC. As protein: CASSLSQGAEYEQYF.

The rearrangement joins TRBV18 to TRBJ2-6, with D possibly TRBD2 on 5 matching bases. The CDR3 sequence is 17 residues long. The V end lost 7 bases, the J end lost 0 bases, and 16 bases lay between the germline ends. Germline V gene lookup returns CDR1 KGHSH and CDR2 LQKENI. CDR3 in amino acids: CASYPAGLSSGANVLTF. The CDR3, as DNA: TGTGCCAGCTACCCCGCGGGCCTCAGCTCTGGGGCCAACGTCCTGACTTTC.

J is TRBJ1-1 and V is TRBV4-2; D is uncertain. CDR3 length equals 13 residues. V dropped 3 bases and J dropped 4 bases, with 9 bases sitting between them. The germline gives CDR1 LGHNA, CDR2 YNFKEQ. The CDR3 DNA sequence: TGTGCCAGCAGCCATGGACCGCTCACTGAAGCTTTCTTT. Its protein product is CASSHGPLTEAFF.

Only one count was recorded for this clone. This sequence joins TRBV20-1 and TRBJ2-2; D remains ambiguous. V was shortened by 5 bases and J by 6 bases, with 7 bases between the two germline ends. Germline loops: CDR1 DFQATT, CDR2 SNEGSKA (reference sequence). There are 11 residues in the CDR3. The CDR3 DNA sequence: TGCAGTGCTTTTAGAGCCGGGGAGCTGTTTTTT. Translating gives CSAFRAGELFF.

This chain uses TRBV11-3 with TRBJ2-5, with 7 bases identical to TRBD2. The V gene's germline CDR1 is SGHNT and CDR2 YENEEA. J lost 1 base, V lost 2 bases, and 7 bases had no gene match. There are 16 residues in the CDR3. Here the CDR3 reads CASSLSSGTGQETQYF. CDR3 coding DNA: TGTGCCAGCAGCTTAAGCAGCGGGACGGGCCAAGAGACCCAGTACTTC.

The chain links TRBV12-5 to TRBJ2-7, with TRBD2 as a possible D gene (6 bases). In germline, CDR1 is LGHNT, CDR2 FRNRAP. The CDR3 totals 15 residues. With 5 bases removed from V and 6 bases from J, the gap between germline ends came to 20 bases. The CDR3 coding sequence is TGTGCTAGTGGTCCGGGGGACCGCTTATCTCCCGAGCAGTACTTC. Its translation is CASGPGDRLSPEQYF.

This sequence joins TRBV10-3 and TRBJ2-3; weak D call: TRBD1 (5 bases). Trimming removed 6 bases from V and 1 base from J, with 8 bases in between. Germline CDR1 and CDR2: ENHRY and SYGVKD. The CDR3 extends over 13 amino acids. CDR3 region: CAIRQQGTDTQYF. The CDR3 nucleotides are TGTGCCATCAGACAACAGGGCACAGATACGCAGTATTTT.

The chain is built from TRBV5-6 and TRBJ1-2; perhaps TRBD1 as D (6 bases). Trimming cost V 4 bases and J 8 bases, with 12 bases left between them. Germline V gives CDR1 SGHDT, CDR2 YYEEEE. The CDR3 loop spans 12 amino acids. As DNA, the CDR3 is TGTGCCAGCAGCCTACAGGGCCGAGGCTACACCTTC. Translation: CASSLQGRGYTF.

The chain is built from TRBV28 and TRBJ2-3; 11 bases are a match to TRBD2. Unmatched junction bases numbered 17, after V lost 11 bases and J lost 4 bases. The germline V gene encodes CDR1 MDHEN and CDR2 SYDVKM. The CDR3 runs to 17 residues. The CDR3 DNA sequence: TGTGCCTGGGGCCAAGGGGATAGACTAGCGGGATCAGATACGCAGTATTTT. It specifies CAWGQGDRLAGSDTQYF.

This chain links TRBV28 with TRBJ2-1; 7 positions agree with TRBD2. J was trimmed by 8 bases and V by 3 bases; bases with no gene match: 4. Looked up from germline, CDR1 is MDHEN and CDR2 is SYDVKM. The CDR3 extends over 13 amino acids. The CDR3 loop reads CASSLRESDEQFF. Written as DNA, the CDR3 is TGTGCCAGCAGTTTGCGGGAGTCCGATGAGCAGTTCTTC. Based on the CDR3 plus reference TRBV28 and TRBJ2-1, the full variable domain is DVKVTQSSRYLVKRTGEKVFLECVQDMDHENMFWYRQDPGLGLRLIYFSYDVKMKEKGDIPEGYSVSREKKERFSLILESASTNQTSMYLCASSLRESDEQFFGPGTRLTVL.

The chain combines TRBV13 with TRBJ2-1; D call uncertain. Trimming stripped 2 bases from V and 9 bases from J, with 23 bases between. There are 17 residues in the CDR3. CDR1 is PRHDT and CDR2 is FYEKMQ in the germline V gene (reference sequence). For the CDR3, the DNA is TGTGCCAGCAGCTTACCCCCCCCCGAGAGAAGGTACGGTGAGCAGTTCTTC. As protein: CASSLPPPERRYGEQFF.

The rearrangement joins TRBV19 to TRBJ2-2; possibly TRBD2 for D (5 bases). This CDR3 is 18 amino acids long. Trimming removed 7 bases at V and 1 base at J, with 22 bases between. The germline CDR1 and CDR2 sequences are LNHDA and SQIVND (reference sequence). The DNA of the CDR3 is TGTGCCAGTACTTATCCGGACTCTCCTGTTGGGAACACCGGGGAGCTGTTTTTT. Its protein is CASTYPDSPVGNTGELFF.